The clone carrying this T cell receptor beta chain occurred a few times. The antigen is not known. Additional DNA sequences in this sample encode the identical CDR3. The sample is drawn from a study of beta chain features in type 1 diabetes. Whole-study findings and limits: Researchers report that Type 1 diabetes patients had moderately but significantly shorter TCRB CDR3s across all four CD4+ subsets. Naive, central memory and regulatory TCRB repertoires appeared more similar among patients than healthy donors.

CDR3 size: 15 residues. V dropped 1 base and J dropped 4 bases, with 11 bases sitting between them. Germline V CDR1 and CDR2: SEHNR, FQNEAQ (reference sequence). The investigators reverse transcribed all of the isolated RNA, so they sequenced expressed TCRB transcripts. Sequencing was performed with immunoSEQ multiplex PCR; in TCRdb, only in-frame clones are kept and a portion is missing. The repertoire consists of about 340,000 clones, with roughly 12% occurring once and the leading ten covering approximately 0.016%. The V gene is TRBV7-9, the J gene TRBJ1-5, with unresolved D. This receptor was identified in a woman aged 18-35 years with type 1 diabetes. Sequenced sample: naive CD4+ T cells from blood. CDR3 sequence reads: CASSLEAGSNQPQHF. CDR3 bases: TGTGCCAGCAGCTTAGAGGCAGGCTCAAATCAGCCCCAGCATTTT.